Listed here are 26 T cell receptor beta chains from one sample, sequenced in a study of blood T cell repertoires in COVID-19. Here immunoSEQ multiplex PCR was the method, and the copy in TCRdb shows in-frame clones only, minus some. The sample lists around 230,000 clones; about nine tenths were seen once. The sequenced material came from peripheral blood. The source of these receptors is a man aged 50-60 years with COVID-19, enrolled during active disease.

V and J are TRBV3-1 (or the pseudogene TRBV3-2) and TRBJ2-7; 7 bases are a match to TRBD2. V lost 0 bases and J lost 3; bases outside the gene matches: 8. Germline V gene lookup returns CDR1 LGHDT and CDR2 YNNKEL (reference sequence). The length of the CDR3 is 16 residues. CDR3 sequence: CASSQDLTGGNYEQYF. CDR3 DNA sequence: TGTGCCAGCAGCCAAGATTTAACGGGAGGTAACTACGAGCAGTACTTC.

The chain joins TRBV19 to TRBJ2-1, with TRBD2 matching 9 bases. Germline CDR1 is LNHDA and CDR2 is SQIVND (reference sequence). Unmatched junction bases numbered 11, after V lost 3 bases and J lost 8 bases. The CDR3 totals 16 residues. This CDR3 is CASSIGAGGRADEQFF. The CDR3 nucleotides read TGTGCCAGTAGTATCGGGGCCGGCGGGAGGGCCGATGAGCAGTTCTTC.

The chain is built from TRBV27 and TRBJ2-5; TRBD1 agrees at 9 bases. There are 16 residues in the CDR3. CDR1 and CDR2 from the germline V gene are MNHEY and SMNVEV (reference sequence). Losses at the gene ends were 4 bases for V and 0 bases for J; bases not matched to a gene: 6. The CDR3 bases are TGTGCCAGCAGTTCACAGGGGGCGCGTTACCAAGAGACCCAGTACTTC. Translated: CASSSQGARYQETQYF.

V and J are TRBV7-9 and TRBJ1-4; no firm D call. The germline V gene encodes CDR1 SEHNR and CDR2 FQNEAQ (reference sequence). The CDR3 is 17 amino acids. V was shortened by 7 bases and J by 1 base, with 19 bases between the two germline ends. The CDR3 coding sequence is TGTGCCAGCACCCCGCAAGAGGGCGGCCTAACTAATGAAAAACTGTTTTTT. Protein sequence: CASTPQEGGLTNEKLFF.

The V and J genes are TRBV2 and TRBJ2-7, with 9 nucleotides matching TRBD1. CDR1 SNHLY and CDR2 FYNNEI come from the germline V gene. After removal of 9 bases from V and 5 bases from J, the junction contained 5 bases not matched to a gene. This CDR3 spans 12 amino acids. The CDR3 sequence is CARRGQGNEQYF. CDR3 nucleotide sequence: TGTGCCAGACGGGGACAGGGCAACGAGCAGTACTTC. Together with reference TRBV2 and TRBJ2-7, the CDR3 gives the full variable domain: EPEVTQTPSHQVTQMGQEVILRCVPISNHLYFYWYRQILGQKVEFLVSFYNNEISEKSEIFDDQFSVERPDGSNFTLKIRSTKLEDSAMYFCARRGQGNEQYFGPGTRLTVT.

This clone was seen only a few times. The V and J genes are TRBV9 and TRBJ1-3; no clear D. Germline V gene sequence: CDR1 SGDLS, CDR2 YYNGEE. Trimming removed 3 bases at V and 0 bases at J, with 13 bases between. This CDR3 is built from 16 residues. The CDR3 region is CASSALGPISGNTIYF. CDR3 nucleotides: TGTGCCAGCAGCGCCCTGGGCCCTATCTCTGGAAACACCATATATTTT.

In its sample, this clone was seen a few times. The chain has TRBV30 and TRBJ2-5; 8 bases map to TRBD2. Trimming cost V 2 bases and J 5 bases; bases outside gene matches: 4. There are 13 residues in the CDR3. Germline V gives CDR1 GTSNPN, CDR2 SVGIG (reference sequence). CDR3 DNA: TGTGCCTGGAGTCCGGGGGGGCTGGAGACCCAGTACTTC. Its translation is CAWSPGGLETQYF.

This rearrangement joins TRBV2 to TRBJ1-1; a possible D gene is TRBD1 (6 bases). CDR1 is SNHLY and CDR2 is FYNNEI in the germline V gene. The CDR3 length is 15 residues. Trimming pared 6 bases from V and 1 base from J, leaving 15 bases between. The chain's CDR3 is CASRLQGLSNTEAFF. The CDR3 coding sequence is TGTGCCAGCAGACTACAGGGACTATCGAACACTGAAGCTTTCTTT.

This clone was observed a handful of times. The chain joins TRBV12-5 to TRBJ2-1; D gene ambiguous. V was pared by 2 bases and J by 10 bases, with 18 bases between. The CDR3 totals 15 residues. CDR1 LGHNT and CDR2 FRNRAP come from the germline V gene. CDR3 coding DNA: TGTGCTAGTGGTTTGTGGGCTTTGGCCCGAATGGAGCAGTTCTTC. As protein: CASGLWALARMEQFF.

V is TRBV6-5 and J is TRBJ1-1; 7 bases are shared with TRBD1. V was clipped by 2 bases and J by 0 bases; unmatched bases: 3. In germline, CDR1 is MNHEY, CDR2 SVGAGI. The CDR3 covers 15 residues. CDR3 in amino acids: CASSYRGLMNTEAFF. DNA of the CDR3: TGTGCCAGCAGTTACAGGGGGCTCATGAACACTGAAGCTTTCTTT.

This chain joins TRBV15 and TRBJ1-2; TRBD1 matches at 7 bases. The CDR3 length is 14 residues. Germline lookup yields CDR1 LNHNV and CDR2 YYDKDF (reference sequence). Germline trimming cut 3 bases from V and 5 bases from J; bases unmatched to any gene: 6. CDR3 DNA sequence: TGTGCCACCAGCAGGCGACAGGGATCTTATGGCTACACCTTC. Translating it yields CATSRRQGSYGYTF.

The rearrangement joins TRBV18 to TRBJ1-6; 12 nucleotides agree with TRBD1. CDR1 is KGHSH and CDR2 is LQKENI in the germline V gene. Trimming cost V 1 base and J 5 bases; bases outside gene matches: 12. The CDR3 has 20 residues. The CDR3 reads CASSPLTIDGTGGDNSPLHF. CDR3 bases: TGTGCCAGCTCACCACTTACGATTGATGGGACAGGGGGCGATAATTCACCCCTCCACTTT. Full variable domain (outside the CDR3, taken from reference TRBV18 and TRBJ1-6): NAGVMQNPRHLVRRRGQEARLRCSPMKGHSHVYWYRQLPEEGLKFMVYLQKENIIDESGMPKERFSAEFPKEGPSILRIQQVVRGDSAAYFCASSPLTIDGTGGDNSPLHFGNGTRLTVT.

CDR3 in amino acids: CAISVGQGDSGYTF. CDR3 DNA sequence: TGTGCCATCAGTGTTGGACAGGGGGACTCTGGCTACACCTTC. The chain joins TRBV10-3 to TRBJ1-2, with 10 bases identical to TRBD1. Looked up from germline, CDR1 is ENHRY and CDR2 is SYGVKD. V gave up 4 bases and J gave up 7 bases; unmatched junction bases: 6. The CDR3 length is 14 residues.

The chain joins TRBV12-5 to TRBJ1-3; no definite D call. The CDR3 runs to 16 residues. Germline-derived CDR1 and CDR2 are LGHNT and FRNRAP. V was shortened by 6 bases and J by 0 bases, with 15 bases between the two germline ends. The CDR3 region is CASGLEAGASGNTIYF. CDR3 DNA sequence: TGTGCTAGTGGCCTGGAGGCAGGAGCCTCTGGAAACACCATATATTTT. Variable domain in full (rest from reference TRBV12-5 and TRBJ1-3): DARVTQTPRHKVTEMGQEVTMRCQPILGHNTVFWYRQTMMQGLELLAYFRNRAPLDDSGMPKDRFSAEMPDATLATLKIQPSEPRDSAVYFCASGLEAGASGNTIYFGEGSWLTVV.

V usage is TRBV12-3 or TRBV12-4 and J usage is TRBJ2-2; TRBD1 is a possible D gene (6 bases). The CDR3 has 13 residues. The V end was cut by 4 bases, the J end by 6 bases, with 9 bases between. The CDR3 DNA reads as TGTGCCAGCAGTTATCAGGGGCCCGGGGAGCTGTTTTTT. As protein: CASSYQGPGELFF.

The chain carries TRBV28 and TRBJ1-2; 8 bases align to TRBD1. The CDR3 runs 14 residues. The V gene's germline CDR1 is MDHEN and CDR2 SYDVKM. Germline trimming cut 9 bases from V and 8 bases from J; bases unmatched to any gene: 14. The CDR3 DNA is TGTGCCAGTCAGGCTCCCCAGGGGGCGGGGGGCTACACCTTC. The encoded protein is CASQAPQGAGGYTF.

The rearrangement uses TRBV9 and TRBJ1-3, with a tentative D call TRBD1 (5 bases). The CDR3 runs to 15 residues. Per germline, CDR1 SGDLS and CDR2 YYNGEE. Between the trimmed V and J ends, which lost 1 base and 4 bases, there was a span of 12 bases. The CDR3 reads CASSVYGARGNTIYF. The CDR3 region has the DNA TGTGCCAGCAGCGTATATGGGGCGAGAGGAAACACCATATATTTT. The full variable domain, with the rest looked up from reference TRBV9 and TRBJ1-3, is DSGVTQTPKHLITATGQRVTLRCSPRSGDLSVYWYQQSLDQGLQFLIQYYNGEERAKGNILERFSAQQFPDLHSELNLSSLELGDSALYFCASSVYGARGNTIYFGEGSWLTVV.

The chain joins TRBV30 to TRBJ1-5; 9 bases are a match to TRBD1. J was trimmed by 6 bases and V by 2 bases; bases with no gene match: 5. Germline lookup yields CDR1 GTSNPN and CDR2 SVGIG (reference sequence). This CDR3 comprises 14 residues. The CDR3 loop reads CAWSLTGGGQPQHF. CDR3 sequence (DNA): TGTGCCTGGAGTTTAACAGGGGGCGGTCAGCCCCAGCATTTT.

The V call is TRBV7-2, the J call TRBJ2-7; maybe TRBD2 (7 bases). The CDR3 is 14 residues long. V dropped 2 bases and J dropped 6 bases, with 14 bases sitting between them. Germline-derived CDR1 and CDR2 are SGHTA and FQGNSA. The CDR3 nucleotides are TGTGCCAGCAGCTTACGTCGGGGGGCCAGCGAGCAGTACTTC. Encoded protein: CASSLRRGASEQYF.

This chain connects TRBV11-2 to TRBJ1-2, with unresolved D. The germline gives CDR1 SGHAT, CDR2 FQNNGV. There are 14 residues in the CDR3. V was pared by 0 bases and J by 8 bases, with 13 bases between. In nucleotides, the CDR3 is TGTGCCAGCAGCTTAGATAACGGGGAGCGGGGCTACACCTTC. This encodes CASSLDNGERGYTF. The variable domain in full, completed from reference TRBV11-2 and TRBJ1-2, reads EAGVAQSPRYKIIEKRQSVAFWCNPISGHATLYWYQQILGQGPKLLIQFQNNGVVDDSQLPKDRFSAERLKGVDSTLKIQPAKLEDSAVYLCASSLDNGERGYTFGSGTRLTVV.

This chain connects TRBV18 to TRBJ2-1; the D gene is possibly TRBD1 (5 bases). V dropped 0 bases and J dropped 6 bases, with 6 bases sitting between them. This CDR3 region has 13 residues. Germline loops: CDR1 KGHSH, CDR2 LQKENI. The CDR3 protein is CASSPPTVNEQFF. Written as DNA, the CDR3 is TGTGCCAGCTCACCACCGACAGTCAATGAGCAGTTCTTC.

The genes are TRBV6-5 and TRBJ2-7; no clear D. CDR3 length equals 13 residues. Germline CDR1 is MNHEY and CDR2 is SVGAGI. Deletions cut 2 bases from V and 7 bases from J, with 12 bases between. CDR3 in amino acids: CASSYGAPGEQYF. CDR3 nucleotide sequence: TGTGCCAGCAGTTACGGAGCGCCTGGTGAGCAGTACTTC.

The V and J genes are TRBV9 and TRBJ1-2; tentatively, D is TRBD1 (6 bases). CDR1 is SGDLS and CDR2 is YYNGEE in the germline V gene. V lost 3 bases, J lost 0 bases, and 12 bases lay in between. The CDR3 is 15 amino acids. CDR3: CASSEGTYTNYGYTF. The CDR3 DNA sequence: TGTGCCAGCAGCGAAGGGACATACACTAACTATGGCTACACCTTC.

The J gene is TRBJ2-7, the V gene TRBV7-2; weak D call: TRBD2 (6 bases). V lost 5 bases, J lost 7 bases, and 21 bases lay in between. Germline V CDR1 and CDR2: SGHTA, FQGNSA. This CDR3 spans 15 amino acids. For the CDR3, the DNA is TGTGCCAGCAGCCCCCGGAGGGCCTGGATGGGGGAGCAGTACTTC. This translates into CASSPRRAWMGEQYF.

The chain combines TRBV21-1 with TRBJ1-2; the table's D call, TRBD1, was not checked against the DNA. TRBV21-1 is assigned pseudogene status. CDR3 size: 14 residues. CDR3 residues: CASSKSRGRGGYTF. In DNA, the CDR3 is TGTGCCAGCAGCAAGTCCAGGGGCAGAGGGGGCTACACCTTC.

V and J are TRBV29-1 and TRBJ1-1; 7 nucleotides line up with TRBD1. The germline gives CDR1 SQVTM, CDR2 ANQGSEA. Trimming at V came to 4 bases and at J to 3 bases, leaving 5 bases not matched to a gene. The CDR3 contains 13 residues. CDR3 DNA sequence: TGCAGCGTTGGGGCAGGGGGGTACACTGAAGCTTTCTTT. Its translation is CSVGAGGYTEAFF.